One and the same sample provided the 18 T cell receptor beta chains below, sequenced in a study of cytomegalovirus exposure and HLA in healthy donors (dated 2017 in TCRdb). Libraries were prepared through the immunoSEQ multiplex PCR assay. Drawn from immuneACCESS, this table holds only the in-frame rearrangements with V and J called that TCRdb kept. Clones are partly lost; checked studies trace under half to an unresolved V gene and leave the rest unexplained. The sample profile shows 55,000 to 70,000 clones; around 89% of them were found once. Around 1.8% of the sample is in the top ten clones. Sequencing was performed on PBMCs. The receptors here all came from a woman between 18 and 29 years old in good health and CMV-seronegative.

This rearrangement joins TRBV28 to TRBJ2-3, with 7 bases that match TRBD2. Losses at the gene ends were 6 bases for V and 3 bases for J; bases not matched to a gene: 9. Germline values: CDR1 MDHEN, CDR2 SYDVKM. The CDR3 sequence is 15 residues long. The CDR3, as DNA: TGTGCCAGCAGGGGAAGCGGGATAGGGACAGATACGCAGTATTTT. As protein: CASRGSGIGTDTQYF.

The chain joins TRBV19 to TRBJ2-3, with D possibly being TRBD1 (5 bases). The CDR3 is 17 residues long. V was trimmed by 6 bases and J by 2 bases, leaving 21 bases between them. Germline CDR1 LNHDA, CDR2 SQIVND (reference sequence). CDR3 sequence: CASSTNWRDSFTDTQYF. Written as DNA, the CDR3 is TGTGCCAGTAGCACCAATTGGAGAGACAGCTTCACAGATACGCAGTATTTT.

The rearrangement joins TRBV29-1 to TRBJ2-1; 9 positions match TRBD2. Germline V CDR1 and CDR2: SQVTM, ANQGSEA. The J segment lost 8 bases and the V segment lost 6 bases, leaving 8 bases of the junction unmatched. The CDR3 extends over 13 amino acids. CDR3 bases: TGCAGCGTGCCGCGGGGGGGCGGATATGAGCAGTTCTTC. Encoded protein: CSVPRGGGYEQFF.

The rearrangement joins TRBV7-2 to TRBJ2-7; maybe TRBD2 (5 bases). Looked up from germline, CDR1 is SGHTA and CDR2 is FQGNSA. This CDR3 comprises 14 residues. V was cut by 0 bases and J by 2 bases, with 8 bases left in between. CDR3 nucleotide sequence: TGTGCCAGCAGCTTAGCATCCGGGACCTACGAGCAGTACTTC. Its protein product is CASSLASGTYEQYF. Using reference TRBV7-2 and TRBJ2-7 for the parts outside the CDR3, the full variable domain is GAGVSQSPSNKVTEKGKDVELRCDPISGHTALYWYRQSLGQGLEFLIYFQGNSAPDKSGLPSDRFSAERTGGSVSTLTIQRTQQEDSAVYLCASSLASGTYEQYFGPGTRLTVT.

This chain joins TRBV6-1 and TRBJ2-7; tentatively, D is TRBD2 (5 bases). Germline CDR1 reads MNHNS; CDR2 reads SASEGT. With 6 bases removed from V and 7 bases from J, the gap between germline ends came to 22 bases. The CDR3 spans 15 residues. The chain's CDR3 is CASRTRSGTTSEQYF. As DNA, the CDR3 is TGTGCCAGCAGGACCCGCAGCGGAACTACGTCGGAGCAGTACTTC.

The J gene is TRBJ2-3, the V gene TRBV27, with TRBD2 identical over 12 bases. This CDR3 contains 16 residues. Germline CDR1 is MNHEY and CDR2 is SMNVEV (reference sequence). Losses at the gene ends were 5 bases for V and 1 base for J; bases not matched to a gene: 4. The CDR3 bases are TGTGCCAGCAGTAAACTAGCGGGGGGTCGCACAGATACGCAGTATTTT. Protein sequence: CASSKLAGGRTDTQYF.

The rearrangement uses TRBV7-2 and TRBJ2-1; 12 bases map to TRBD2. Germline CDR1 and CDR2: SGHTA and FQGNSA. CDR3 length equals 15 residues. The trim removed 3 bases at V and 10 bases at J, leaving 7 bases unmatched. The CDR3 DNA sequence: TGTGCCAGCAGCTTTCTAGCGGGGGGGCCACAGGAGCAGTTCTTC. Its translation: CASSFLAGGPQEQFF.

This clone occurred once. This chain uses TRBV6-5 with TRBJ2-7; D may be TRBD1 (5 bases). The V and J ends lost 6 bases and 4 bases respectively, with 13 bases between them. CDR1 MNHEY and CDR2 SVGAGI come from the germline V gene. The length of the CDR3 is 13 residues. DNA for the CDR3: TGTGCCAGCAGCTATGGACACCAATACGAGCAGTACTTC. It specifies CASSYGHQYEQYF.

This clone has just one count. J is TRBJ2-3 and V is TRBV7-2; maybe TRBD1 (6 bases). This CDR3 is 16 amino acids long. V shed 4 bases and J shed 3 bases, with 17 bases lying between them. Germline CDR1 reads SGHTA; CDR2 reads FQGNSA. The CDR3 sequence: CASSSHRGKVTDTQYF. Written as DNA, the CDR3 is TGTGCCAGCAGCTCCCATAGGGGGAAGGTTACAGATACGCAGTATTTT.

This clone was observed a single time. The V call is TRBV10-3, the J call TRBJ2-1; possibly TRBD2 for D (6 bases). The CDR3 is 14 amino acids. Between the trimmed V and J ends, which lost 4 bases and 5 bases, there was a span of 12 bases. CDR1 is ENHRY and CDR2 is SYGVKD in the germline V gene. The CDR3 DNA follows: TGTGCCATCAGTGGAAGGGGAGGAAACAATGAGCAGTTCTTC. This encodes CAISGRGGNNEQFF.

In DNA form, the CDR3 reads TGCGCCAGCAGCTCACAGACTAGCAAGGAGACCCAGTACTTC. It translates to CASSSQTSKETQYF. V is TRBV5-1 and J is TRBJ2-5, with 7 bases fitting TRBD2. The ends lost 3 bases at V and 5 bases at J; junction bases unmatched: 7. The CDR3 runs 14 residues. Germline V gene sequence: CDR1 SGHRS, CDR2 YFSETQ.

The chain links TRBV10-3 to TRBJ1-2, with D possibly being TRBD1 (6 bases). Germline lookup yields CDR1 ENHRY and CDR2 SYGVKD. V was trimmed by 3 bases and J by 7 bases, leaving 24 bases between them. There are 17 residues in the CDR3. The CDR3 coding sequence is TGTGCCATCAGTGATCTCAGGGGTCGTGGAGCCTATGGTGGCTACACCTTC. Its translation is CAISDLRGRGAYGGYTF.

This chain links TRBV30 with TRBJ2-7, with 11 bases aligning to TRBD2. Germline CDR1 GTSNPN, CDR2 SVGIG (reference sequence). V dropped 3 bases and J dropped 2; count of bases not matched to a gene: 6. The CDR3 consists of 15 residues. For the CDR3, the DNA is TGTGCCTGGAGGGAATTTAGCGGGAGGGCCTACGAGCAGTACTTC. It is translated as CAWREFSGRAYEQYF.

The rearrangement links TRBV6-5 to TRBJ1-1; 9 positions match TRBD1. The junction had 10 bases not matched to a gene; V was cut back by 6 bases and J by 5 bases. Germline V CDR1 and CDR2: MNHEY, SVGAGI. The CDR3 contains 15 residues. DNA for the CDR3: TGTGCCAGCAGCCGGGACAGGGTATTGACGACTGAAGCTTTCTTT. This translates into CASSRDRVLTTEAFF.

This clone occurred once. V gene TRBV19 combines with J gene TRBJ1-3; tentative D call: TRBD1 (5 bases). This CDR3 has 14 amino acids. Per germline, CDR1 LNHDA and CDR2 SQIVND (reference sequence). The V gene lost 4 bases and the J gene lost 3 bases, with 10 bases spanning the gap. CDR3: CASSTGTYGNTIYF. The DNA of the CDR3 is TGTGCCAGTAGTACCGGGACTTATGGAAACACCATATATTTT. Supplemented by reference TRBV19 and TRBJ1-3, the full variable domain reads DGGITQSPKYLFRKEGQNVTLSCEQNLNHDAMYWYRQDPGQGLRLIYYSQIVNDFQKGDIAEGYSVSREKKESFPLTVTSAQKNPTAFYLCASSTGTYGNTIYFGEGSWLTVV.

This clone was seen only a few times. The chain uses TRBV28 and TRBJ1-2; 9 nucleotides agree with TRBD1. The V gene's germline CDR1 is MDHEN and CDR2 SYDVKM. Trimming at V came to 6 bases and at J to 6 bases, leaving 5 bases not matched to a gene. There are 13 residues in the CDR3. CDR3 nucleotides: TGTGCCAGCAGCCAGGACAGGGGAAATGGCTACACCTTC. This gives the protein CASSQDRGNGYTF.

Concerning this clone itself: The junction and the germline gene differ at one end; a read error may be behind it. The chain links TRBV29-1 to TRBJ2-1; possible D gene TRBD2, 6 bases. The CDR3 covers 10 residues. Germline CDR1 and CDR2: SQVTM and ANQGSEA. This CDR3 reads CSVGLTELIF. The CDR3, as DNA: TGCAGCGTGGGACTGACAGAACTCATCTTC.

The V gene is TRBV11-2, the J gene TRBJ2-7; 11 bases line up with TRBD2. J lost 3 bases, V lost 2 bases, and 9 bases had no gene match. Looked up from germline, CDR1 is SGHAT and CDR2 is FQNNGV. The CDR3 is 17 residues long. The CDR3 nucleotides are TGTGCCAGCAGCTTAACTTCCGGGACTAGCGGATACTACGAGCAGTACTTC. This encodes CASSLTSGTSGYYEQYF.